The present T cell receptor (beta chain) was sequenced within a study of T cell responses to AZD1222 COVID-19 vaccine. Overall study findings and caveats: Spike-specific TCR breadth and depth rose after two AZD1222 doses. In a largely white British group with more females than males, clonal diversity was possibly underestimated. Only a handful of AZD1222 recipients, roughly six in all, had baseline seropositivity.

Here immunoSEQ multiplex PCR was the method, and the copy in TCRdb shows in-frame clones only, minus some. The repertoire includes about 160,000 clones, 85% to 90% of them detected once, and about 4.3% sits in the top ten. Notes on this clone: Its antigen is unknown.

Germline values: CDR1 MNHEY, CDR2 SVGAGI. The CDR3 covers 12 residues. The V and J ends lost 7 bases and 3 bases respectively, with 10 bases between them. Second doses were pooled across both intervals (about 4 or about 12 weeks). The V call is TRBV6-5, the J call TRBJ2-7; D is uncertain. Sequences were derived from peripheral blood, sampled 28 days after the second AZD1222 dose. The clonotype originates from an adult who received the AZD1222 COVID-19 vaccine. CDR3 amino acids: CASTDNNYEQYF. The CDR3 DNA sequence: TGTGCCAGCACCGACAATAACTACGAGCAGTACTTC.